Following are 22 T cell receptor beta chains from one sample sequenced in a study of blood T cell repertoires in COVID-19. The method was immunoSEQ multiplex PCR; TCRdb's version includes in-frame clones alone and lacks a portion of them. This table holds under 300,000 clones, approximately 90% found once. Sequencing was done on a sample of peripheral blood. These receptors all come from a man younger than 35 with active or convalescent COVID-19.

The rearrangement links TRBV4-1 to TRBJ2-2, with 8 nucleotides matching TRBD2. The CDR3 runs 16 residues. The V gene end was trimmed by 1 base and the J gene end by 9 bases; junction bases not matched to a gene: 10. Germline assignment: CDR1 MGHRA and CDR2 YSYEKL. CDR3 protein: CASSQGGRTSSRELFF. CDR3 bases: TGCGCCAGCAGCCAAGGTGGTCGGACTAGCAGCAGGGAGCTGTTTTTT.

The chain is built from TRBV11-3 and TRBJ2-7; the D gene is possibly TRBD1 (6 bases). V was clipped by 4 bases and J by 0 bases, with 10 bases between them. Germline V CDR1 and CDR2: SGHNT, YENEEA. The CDR3 length is 14 residues. CDR3 nucleotides: TGTGCCAGCAGCTCCTACAGGGCCTCCTACGAGCAGTACTTC. Translating gives CASSSYRASYEQYF.

V gene TRBV11-2 combines with J gene TRBJ1-6; D is unresolved. The V and J ends lost 4 bases and 10 bases respectively, with 11 bases between them. The CDR3 runs 13 residues. CDR1 and CDR2 from the germline V gene are SGHAT and FQNNGV. DNA for the CDR3: TGTGCCAGCAGCTCAAATTGGGAGTCACCCCTCCACTTT. It encodes CASSSNWESPLHF.

The chain recombines TRBV2 with TRBJ1-6; no clear D gene. The CDR3 spans 13 residues. Germline V gene lookup returns CDR1 SNHLY and CDR2 FYNNEI. Trimming left V 6 bases short and J 4 bases short, with 7 bases between. The CDR3 sequence: CASRRQYNSPLHF. CDR3 in DNA: TGTGCCAGCAGGAGGCAGTATAATTCACCCCTCCACTTT. Full variable domain (outside the CDR3, taken from reference TRBV2 and TRBJ1-6): EPEVTQTPSHQVTQMGQEVILRCVPISNHLYFYWYRQILGQKVEFLVSFYNNEISEKSEIFDDQFSVERPDGSNFTLKIRSTKLEDSAMYFCASRRQYNSPLHFGNGTRLTVT.

The CDR3 here is CASSFGVGEVPRAFF. The CDR3 DNA sequence: TGTGCCAGCAGCTTTGGGGTAGGGGAGGTTCCCCGGGCTTTCTTT. The V and J genes are TRBV13 and TRBJ1-1; D might be TRBD1 (5 bases). Trimming removed 3 bases at V and 11 bases at J, with 22 bases between. The CDR3 totals 15 residues. Germline values: CDR1 PRHDT, CDR2 FYEKMQ (reference sequence).

This clone was seen only a few times. The chain recombines TRBV7-9 with TRBJ2-7; D gene unclear. V was cut by 0 bases and J by 6 bases, with 6 bases left in between. The V gene's germline CDR1 is SEHNR and CDR2 FQNEAQ (reference sequence). This CDR3 has 12 residues. The CDR3 DNA reads as TGTGCCAGCAGCTTAGCGGGCCTCGAGCAGTACTTC. Encoded protein: CASSLAGLEQYF.

The chain recombines TRBV3-1 (or the pseudogene TRBV3-2) with TRBJ1-5, with D uncertain. The CDR3 is 13 residues long. V lost 1 base to trimming and J lost 10 bases, with 11 bases between them. Germline assignment: CDR1 LGHDT and CDR2 YNNKEL (reference sequence). DNA of the CDR3: TGTGCCAGCAGCCAAGGGGCTAGCCAACCCCAGCATTTT. This translates into CASSQGASQPQHF.

The chain has TRBV11-2 and TRBJ2-4; D possibly corresponds to TRBD2 (6 bases). Germline V gives CDR1 SGHAT, CDR2 FQNNGV. With 1 base removed from V and 0 bases from J, the gap between germline ends came to 16 bases. The CDR3 is 18 amino acids. The CDR3 DNA sequence: TGTGCCAGCAGCTTAGGGCCCCAGCGGGCCCTAGCCAAAAACATTCAGTACTTC. Translating gives CASSLGPQRALAKNIQYF.

J is TRBJ2-7 and V is TRBV6-5; D is ambiguous. CDR3 length: 16 residues. V was pared by 0 bases and J by 4 bases, with 16 bases between. The V gene's germline CDR1 is MNHEY and CDR2 SVGAGI. CDR3 DNA sequence: TGTGCCAGCAGTTACTCTGGGCCTGGGTTCGGATACGAGCAGTACTTC. Its protein product is CASSYSGPGFGYEQYF.

The chain employs TRBV3-1 (or the pseudogene TRBV3-2) and TRBJ2-5; weak D call: TRBD2 (5 bases). Germline V gene data show CDR1 as LGHDT and CDR2 as YNNKEL (reference sequence). V lost 4 bases, J lost 7 bases, and 10 bases lay in between. This CDR3 has 12 amino acids. DNA of the CDR3: TGTGCCAGCAGCCCTCCGGGGTGGACCCAGTACTTC. Amino acid sequence: CASSPPGWTQYF.

The chain combines TRBV7-6 with TRBJ2-7, with TRBD2 as a possible D gene (5 bases). The CDR3 consists of 15 residues. Trimming took 1 base from V and 7 from J, leaving 17 bases between them. Germline V gene lookup returns CDR1 SGHVS and CDR2 FNYEAQ. CDR3 in DNA: TGTGCCAGCAGCTTAGTGGCGGGTCCGACGGGGGAGCAGTACTTC. Amino acid sequence: CASSLVAGPTGEQYF.

This chain uses TRBV2 with TRBJ1-4; D may be TRBD1 (6 bases). Germline V gene sequence: CDR1 SNHLY, CDR2 FYNNEI. This CDR3 is built from 14 residues. The V end was cut by 8 bases, the J end by 2 bases, with 12 bases between. This chain's CDR3 is CASRWTATNEKLFF. The DNA of the CDR3 is TGTGCCAGCCGCTGGACAGCTACTAATGAAAAACTGTTTTTT.

The chain combines TRBV19 with TRBJ1-2; no firm D call. This CDR3 contains 11 residues. V lost 6 bases and J 9 bases, leaving 11 bases between the germline ends. In germline, CDR1 is LNHDA, CDR2 SQIVND (reference sequence). CDR3 loop: CASSSSRRYTF. CDR3 DNA: TGTGCCAGTAGCTCTAGTCGTCGCTACACCTTC. The whole variable domain, filled in from reference TRBV19 and TRBJ1-2, reads DGGITQSPKYLFRKEGQNVTLSCEQNLNHDAMYWYRQDPGQGLRLIYYSQIVNDFQKGDIAEGYSVSREKKESFPLTVTSAQKNPTAFYLCASSSSRRYTFGSGTRLTVV.

The rearrangement uses TRBV27 and TRBJ1-1, with D possibly being TRBD1 (5 bases). The CDR3 extends over 17 amino acids. V was shortened by 2 bases and J by 1 base, with 17 bases between the two germline ends. Looked up from germline, CDR1 is MNHEY and CDR2 is SMNVEV (reference sequence). CDR3 coding DNA: TGTGCCAGCAGTTTAAGGCCGGGGGTCAGGGCGAACACTGAAGCTTTCTTT. It yields the protein CASSLRPGVRANTEAFF.

This chain connects TRBV11-3 to TRBJ2-7, with TRBD2 matching 8 bases. Germline values: CDR1 SGHNT, CDR2 YENEEA. The CDR3 has 15 amino acids. The V segment lost 8 bases and the J segment 3 bases; nucleotides outside the gene matches: 12. The CDR3: CASSREGLGIYEQYF. In DNA, the CDR3 is TGTGCCAGCTCACGGGAGGGCCTTGGAATCTACGAGCAGTACTTC.

Only one count was recorded for this clone. The chain uses TRBV19 and TRBJ2-2; TRBD2 agrees at 12 bases. V shed 3 bases, J shed 5 bases, and the junction held 13 bases outside the gene matches. This CDR3 is 19 amino acids long. Germline CDR1 LNHDA, CDR2 SQIVND (reference sequence). The CDR3 loop is CASSIYGNRLAGVTGELFF. CDR3 bases: TGTGCCAGTAGTATTTATGGGAACCGACTAGCGGGAGTTACCGGGGAGCTGTTTTTT.

V is TRBV12-3 or TRBV12-4 and J is TRBJ2-7; TRBD2 aligns across 7 bases. The junction had 9 bases not matched to a gene; V was cut back by 7 bases and J by 6 bases. The CDR3 is made up of 13 amino acids. The CDR3 reads CASTLGRLGEQYF. As DNA, the CDR3 is TGTGCCAGCACCCTCGGGAGGTTGGGCGAGCAGTACTTC.

J is TRBJ2-5 and V is TRBV10-2; 12 nucleotides line up with TRBD2. Germline CDR1 is WSHSY and CDR2 is SAAADI. V dropped 2 bases and J dropped 1; count of bases not matched to a gene: 5. The CDR3 length is 17 residues. The CDR3 DNA is TGCGCCAGCAGTGAGATGACTAGCGGGGGACTCCAAGAGACCCAGTACTTC. This sequence encodes CASSEMTSGGLQETQYF.

The chain has TRBV4-1 and TRBJ2-1, with 8 positions matching TRBD2. The germline CDR1 and CDR2 sequences are MGHRA and YSYEKL. J was trimmed by 4 bases and V by 1 base; bases with no gene match: 3. CDR3 size: 15 residues. The CDR3 here is CASSQGAGVYNEQFF. DNA for the CDR3: TGCGCCAGCAGCCAAGGAGCGGGAGTTTACAATGAGCAGTTCTTC.

This clone was detected a few times. The chain links TRBV12-3 or TRBV12-4 to TRBJ2-7, with D unresolved. With 2 bases removed from V and 3 bases from J, the gap between germline ends came to 8 bases. The CDR3 is 13 residues long. CDR3 amino acids: CASSLSYLYEQYF. The DNA for the CDR3 is TGTGCCAGCAGTTTATCCTATCTCTACGAGCAGTACTTC.

The chain is built from TRBV30 and TRBJ2-5, with 13 bases that match TRBD2. This CDR3 contains 13 residues. The V gene end was trimmed by 5 bases and the J gene end by 5 bases; junction bases not matched to a gene: 2. CDR1 and CDR2 (germline): GTSNPN, SVGIG (reference sequence). The CDR3 is CAWRTSGGETQYF. In DNA form, the CDR3 reads TGTGCCTGGCGGACTAGCGGGGGTGAGACCCAGTACTTC.

This clone was detected once. The chain is built from TRBV28 and TRBJ1-5; D might be TRBD1 (6 bases). With 8 bases removed from V and 4 bases from J, the gap between germline ends came to 15 bases. The germline V gene encodes CDR1 MDHEN and CDR2 SYDVKM. The CDR3 is 14 amino acids. CDR3 nucleotide sequence: TGTGCCAGCGACTCGAGGGACACAAATCAGCCCCAGCATTTT. Translated: CASDSRDTNQPQHF.